What follows is one TCR beta chain and its context. The source of the sample is a study of cytomegalovirus exposure and HLA in healthy donors. Germline V lookup: CDR1 SGHTA, CDR2 FQGNSA. This CDR3 has 14 amino acids. The ends were cut back, 10 bases at V and 2 bases at J, with 17 bases in the middle. Primers included in the PCR were 60 Vbeta and 13 Jbeta primers. Repertoires were generated with immunoSEQ multiplex PCR, while TCRdb's copy carries only in-frame clones and drops some. Seen here are some 65,000 clones, almost 80% observed once, and the top ten hold about 3%. The TCR was taken from a girl aged 5 to 17 in good health and CMV-seropositive. Source material: PBMCs. This chain links TRBV7-2 with TRBJ1-1; the D is unclear. CDR3 loop: CATEITALNTEAFF. Written as DNA, the CDR3 is TGTGCCACCGAGATCACAGCCTTAAACACTGAAGCTTTCTTT.